A selection of T cell receptor beta chains follows, all from one sample in a study of response to subunit inactivated influenza vaccine. MiXCR, run by TCRdb on the RT-PCR reads, gives a single entry per CDR3 protein. The table includes around 650,000 distinct CDR3 sequences, about a sixth detected once. This specimen was PBMCs from blood, taken roughly 12 days after vaccination. The origin of the receptors is a man in his fifties who received an inactivated influenza vaccine. CDR3s include the opening cysteine and the closing phenylalanine or tryptophan. D genes are given only for firm matches. Expanded clones get a size class; other rows say once, few or many, or leave the size out.

clone_size,v_call,d_call,cdr3_length,j_call,cdr3_aa,cdr3_nt
few,TRBV28,.,11,TRBJ2-1,CASSIINEQFF,TGTGCCAGCTCCATCATCAATGAGCAGTTCTTC
few,TRBV5-1,.,15,TRBJ2-2,CASSLVTVNTGELFF,TGCGCCAGCAGCTTGGTTACCGTGAACACCGGGGAGCTGTTTTTT
many,TRBV15,TRBD1,15,TRBJ2-2,CATSEGQGNTGELFF,TGTGCCACCAGCGAGGGACAGGGGAACACCGGGGAGCTGTTTTTT
.,TRBV20-1,.,14,TRBJ1-1,CSARVGGLNTEAFF,TGCAGTGCTAGAGTGGGGGGTTTGAACACTGAAGCTTTCTTT
.,TRBV6-1,.,14,TRBJ2-3,CASSRLMGSDTQYF,TGTGCCAGCAGCCGGCTGATGGGATCAGATACGCAGTATTTT
few,TRBV15,.,17,TRBJ2-1,CATSSRGRESSYNEQFF,TGTGCCACCAGCAGTCGGGGGCGGGAGAGCTCCTACAATGAGCAGTTCTTC
.,TRBV20-1,.,15,TRBJ2-1,CSANLPASGHNEQFF,TGCAGTGCGAACCTTCCGGCCAGCGGACACAATGAGCAGTTCTTC
.,TRBV29-1,.,14,TRBJ2-7,CSVEDATQGYEQYF,TGCAGCGTTGAAGATGCGACCCAGGGGTACGAGCAGTACTTC
.,TRBV6-1,.,12,TRBJ1-2,CASNPGLLGYTF,TGTGCCAGCAATCCAGGCCTCTTGGGCTACACCTTC
.,TRBV6-2/TRBV6-3,.,14,TRBJ2-5,CASSFTGYDETQYF,TGTGCCAGCAGCTTCACAGGGTACGACGAGACCCAGTACTTC
.,TRBV3-1,.,16,TRBJ2-7,CASSRGPYQGAYEQYF,TGTGCCAGCAGCCGGGGTCCCTACCAGGGAGCCTACGAGCAGTACTTC
.,TRBV7-9,.,15,TRBJ2-3,CASSLAYSGDWAQYF,TGTGCCAGCAGCTTAGCCTATTCCGGGGACTGGGCGCAGTATTTT
.,TRBV4-2,.,18,TRBJ2-6,CASSQDLGYRSGANVLTF,TGTGCCAGCAGCCAAGATCTGGGATACCGCTCTGGGGCCAACGTCCTGACTTTC
.,TRBV28,.,14,TRBJ2-3,CASMGAAYTDTQYF,TGTGCCAGCATGGGGGCAGCCTACACAGATACGCAGTATTTT
few,TRBV7-8,TRBD2,15,TRBJ2-7,CASSLEASGSVEQYF,TGTGCCAGCAGCTTAGAGGCTAGCGGGAGCGTTGAGCAGTACTTC
.,TRBV29-1,.,14,TRBJ2-5,CSVAGGQYQETQYF,TGCAGCGTGGCGGGGGGACAGTACCAAGAGACCCAGTACTTC
.,TRBV28,TRBD2,16,TRBJ2-1,CASSLQLAKRRGEQFF,TGTGCCAGCAGTTTACAACTAGCGAAAAGGAGGGGTGAGCAGTTCTTC
many,TRBV7-2,.,15,TRBJ2-5,CASSVSSGAQETQYF,TGTGCCAGCAGCGTTAGTTCGGGGGCCCAAGAGACCCAGTACTTC
few,TRBV5-1,TRBD1,20,TRBJ2-1,CASSLEAPGTGYRGYNEQFF,TGCGCCAGCAGCTTGGAAGCTCCCGGGACAGGGTACCGGGGATACAATGAGCAGTTCTTC
.,TRBV7-8,.,14,TRBJ2-1,CDSSLVLERGEQFF,TGTGACAGCAGCTTAGTGTTGGAGCGAGGCGAGCAGTTCTTC
few,TRBV4-3,TRBD2,15,TRBJ2-1,CASSQGTSGVLEQFF,TGCGCCAGCAGCCAAGGGACTAGCGGGGTTTTGGAGCAGTTCTTC
.,TRBV18,TRBD1,14,TRBJ2-7,CASSHQEDRGEQYF,TGTGCCAGCTCCCATCAAGAGGACAGGGGGGAGCAGTACTTC
.,TRBV7-8,TRBD1,16,TRBJ2-3,CASSHTEGAGTDTQYF,TGTGCCAGCAGCCATACCGAGGGGGCGGGCACAGATACGCAGTATTTT
few,TRBV4-3,.,17,TRBJ2-3,CASSQDLASPRGDTQYF,TGCGCCAGCAGCCAAGATTTGGCTAGCCCTCGAGGGGATACGCAGTATTTT
few,TRBV5-6,.,15,TRBJ2-2,CASSLVGARTGELFF,TGTGCCAGCAGCTTGGTGGGGGCGCGAACCGGGGAGCTGTTTTTT
.,TRBV10-3,.,14,TRBJ2-7,CAISESISSYEQYF,TGTGCCATCAGTGAGTCGATCAGCTCCTACGAGCAGTACTTC
few,TRBV7-9,.,16,TRBJ1-1,CASSPREVGMNTEAFF,TGTGCCAGCAGCCCTCGAGAGGTGGGAATGAACACTGAAGCTTTCTTT
few,TRBV20-1,.,11,TRBJ2-1,CSAKGVGEQFF,TGCAGTGCTAAAGGGGTTGGTGAGCAGTTCTTC
few,TRBV6-5,.,14,TRBJ1-2,CASSYYGDNYGYTF,TGTGCCAGCAGTTACTACGGGGATAACTATGGCTACACCTTC
.,TRBV5-1,TRBD2,13,TRBJ2-7,CASSPTSGLEQYF,TGCGCCAGCAGCCCCACTAGCGGGCTCGAGCAGTACTTC
few,TRBV2,TRBD1,16,TRBJ2-7,CASSERGSTGGYEQYF,TGTGCCAGCAGTGAACGGGGCTCGACAGGGGGCTACGAGCAGTACTTC
few,TRBV20-1,.,15,TRBJ2-3,CSARSGTTSTDTQYF,TGCAGTGCTCGTTCCGGGACAACTAGCACAGATACGCAGTATTTT
.,TRBV2,.,15,TRBJ2-7,CASSGDTLLSYEQYF,TGTGCCAGCAGCGGGGACACCCTACTCTCCTACGAGCAGTACTTC
few,TRBV4-1,TRBD2,15,TRBJ2-1,CASSETSGSGNEQFF,TGCGCCAGCAGCGAGACTAGCGGGAGTGGAAATGAGCAGTTCTTC
.,TRBV6-2/TRBV6-3,.,13,TRBJ2-7,CASSGRVSYEQYF,TGTGCCAGCAGTGGCAGGGTCTCCTACGAGCAGTACTTC
.,TRBV12-3/TRBV12-4,.,17,TRBJ2-3,CASSLRKWRGYTDTQYF,TGTGCCAGCAGTTTAAGAAAGTGGAGGGGATACACAGATACGCAGTATTTT
few,TRBV6-1,TRBD1,16,TRBJ2-1,CASSRDRGLSYNEQFF,TGTGCCAGCAGTCGGGACAGGGGTCTTTCCTACAATGAGCAGTTCTTC
few,TRBV9,.,15,TRBJ2-3,CASSEGGYRTDTQYF,TGTGCCAGCAGCGAGGGGGGCTACCGCACAGATACGCAGTATTTT
many,TRBV10-3,TRBD1,15,TRBJ2-5,CAITPGSGQAETQYF,TGTGCCATCACACCCGGCTCTGGACAGGCGGAGACCCAGTACTTC
few,TRBV5-1,.,14,TRBJ2-7,CASSQAQGNYEQYF,TGCGCCAGCAGCCAGGCCCAGGGAAACTACGAGCAGTACTTC
many,TRBV6-1,TRBD1,14,TRBJ1-1,CASSIPGQITEAFF,TGTGCCAGCAGTATCCCGGGACAGATCACTGAAGCTTTCTTT
.,TRBV7-9,.,13,TRBJ2-7,CASSLVAGGEQYF,TGTGCCAGCAGCTTAGTTGCCGGGGGTGAGCAGTACTTC
.,TRBV12-3/TRBV12-4,.,17,TRBJ2-1,CASSLAWDSGPYNEQFF,TGTGCCAGCAGTTTAGCCTGGGACTCCGGCCCCTACAATGAGCAGTTCTTC
.,TRBV9,TRBD2,17,TRBJ2-1,CASSKTSGESSYNEQFF,TGTGCCAGCAGCAAAACTAGCGGAGAGAGCTCCTACAATGAGCAGTTCTTC
.,TRBV27,TRBD1,13,TRBJ1-1,CASRRAGGTEAFF,TGTGCCAGCAGGAGGGCAGGGGGCACTGAAGCTTTCTTT
few,TRBV11-2,TRBD2,15,TRBJ2-7,CASSLGAGGLYEQYF,TGTGCCAGCAGCTTAGGAGCGGGGGGGCTGTACGAGCAGTACTTC
few,TRBV7-9,TRBD1,15,TRBJ2-2,CASSRDRGGTGELFF,TGTGCCAGCAGCCGGGACAGGGGAGGCACCGGGGAGCTGTTTTTT
few,TRBV7-2,TRBD1,16,TRBJ2-5,CASSNRDRGNQETQYF,TGTGCCAGCAGCAACCGGGACAGGGGGAACCAAGAGACCCAGTACTTC
few,TRBV5-6,.,18,TRBJ2-3,CASSFGKTWSSGTDTQYF,TGTGCCAGCAGCTTTGGGAAAACGTGGTCTAGCGGCACAGATACGCAGTATTTT
many,TRBV7-8,.,14,TRBJ2-7,CASSLPGHGTEQYF,TGTGCCAGCAGCTTGCCCGGACACGGGACCGAGCAGTACTTC
.,TRBV15,TRBD2,14,TRBJ2-7,CATGLGGSRYEQYF,TGTGCCACCGGCCTGGGGGGGAGTCGTTACGAGCAGTACTTC
few,TRBV6-1,.,15,TRBJ1-3,CASSSGAFTGNTIYF,TGTGCCAGCAGCTCAGGAGCATTTACTGGAAACACCATATATTTT
.,TRBV2,TRBD1,17,TRBJ1-6,CASSLPPRDRGLSPLHF,TGTGCCAGCAGCCTCCCTCCTCGGGACAGGGGGCTATCACCCCTCCACTTT
many,TRBV5-1,.,15,TRBJ1-2,CASSFGPVTNYGYTF,TGCGCCAGCAGCTTCGGTCCAGTAACTAACTATGGCTACACCTTC
.,TRBV7-9,.,17,TRBJ2-1,CASSLEFLAMVDNEQFF,TGTGCCAGCAGCTTAGAGTTCCTGGCCATGGTGGACAATGAGCAGTTCTTC
few,TRBV10-3,TRBD1,12,TRBJ2-7,CAIGPTGREQYF,TGTGCCATCGGGCCGACAGGGCGCGAGCAGTACTTC
.,TRBV6-1,TRBD1,13,TRBJ2-7,CASRRGQEYEQYF,TGTGCCAGCAGGAGGGGACAGGAGTACGAGCAGTACTTC
few,TRBV7-2,.,14,TRBJ1-6,CASSLASGNQPLHF,TGTGCCAGCAGCTTAGCTTCTGGAAACCAACCCCTCCACTTT
few,TRBV10-3,.,15,TRBJ2-7,CAISDVQGLTYEQYF,TGTGCCATCAGTGATGTTCAGGGGCTTACCTACGAGCAGTACTTC
few,TRBV4-3,.,16,TRBJ1-5,CASSQDFGQPNQPQHF,TGCGCCAGCAGCCAAGATTTCGGACAGCCCAATCAGCCCCAGCATTTT